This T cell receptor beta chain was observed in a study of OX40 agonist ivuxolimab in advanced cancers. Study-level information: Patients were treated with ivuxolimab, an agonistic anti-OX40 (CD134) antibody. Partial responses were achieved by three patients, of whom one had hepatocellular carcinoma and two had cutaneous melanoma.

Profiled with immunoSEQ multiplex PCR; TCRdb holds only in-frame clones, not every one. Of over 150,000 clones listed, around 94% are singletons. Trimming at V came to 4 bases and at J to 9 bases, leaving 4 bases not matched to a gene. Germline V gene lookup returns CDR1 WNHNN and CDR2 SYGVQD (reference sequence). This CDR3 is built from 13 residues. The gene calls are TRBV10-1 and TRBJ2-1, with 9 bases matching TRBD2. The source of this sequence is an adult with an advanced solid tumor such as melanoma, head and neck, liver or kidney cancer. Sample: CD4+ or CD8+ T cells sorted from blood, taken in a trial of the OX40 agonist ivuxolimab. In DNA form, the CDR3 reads TGCGCCAGCAGTGCTGCGGGGGGGCTTGAGCAGTTCTTC. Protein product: CASSAAGGLEQFF.